This TCR beta chain originates from a study of vaccination and CD4 T cells after COVID-19. Study-wide findings and caveats: Convalescent patients displayed a median 86.3% of reactive clones emerging only post-vaccination.

Germline CDR1 SNHLY, CDR2 FYNNEI. CDR3 size: 16 residues. The V and J ends lost 2 bases and 6 bases, in that order; junction bases with no gene match: 11. TCRdb ran MiXCR on the PCR reads and lists one entry per CDR3 protein. The profile shows approximately 29,000 distinct CDR3 sequences, roughly 50% of them singletons. Time point of the sample: late sampling 161 to 241 days after vaccination in three convalescent patients. A single count supports this clonotype. What it binds is not known. This sequence was found in a human donor who had recovered from COVID-19. The rearrangement uses TRBV2 and TRBJ2-5; 8 bases map to TRBD1. The sample consisted of CD4+ T cells from blood, taken about 7 months after SARS-CoV-2 vaccination. The CDR3 sequence: CASSELSLGQVKTQYF. The CDR3 DNA sequence: TGTGCCAGCAGTGAACTAAGTTTGGGACAGGTGAAGACCCAGTACTTC.